The 14 T cell receptor beta chains listed next were all sequenced from one sample in a study of OX40 agonist ivuxolimab in advanced cancers. The method was immunoSEQ multiplex PCR; TCRdb's version includes in-frame clones alone and lacks a portion of them. The sample includes about 46,000 clones, about 90% seen only once; the top ten take approximately 50%. This specimen was CD4+ or CD8+ T cells sorted from blood, taken in a trial of the OX40 agonist ivuxolimab. These receptors were obtained from an adult with an advanced solid tumor such as melanoma, head and neck, liver or kidney cancer.

The chain links TRBV5-1 to TRBJ2-5; D unclear. The J call is uncertain, as TRBJ2-7 better fits the DNA end. Germline CDR1 and CDR2: SGHRS and YFSETQ. The CDR3 runs to 11 residues. The CDR3 loop is CASGDSYEQYF. In DNA form, the CDR3 reads TGCGCCAGCGGGGACTCCTACGAGCAGTACTTC.

V is TRBV15 and J is TRBJ2-5; the D is unclear. The V gene lost 0 bases and the J gene lost 13 bases, with 15 bases spanning the gap. Germline V lookup: CDR1 LNHNV, CDR2 YYDKDF (reference sequence). CDR3 length equals 13 residues. CDR3 region: CATSRDYGSPPYF. CDR3 nucleotide sequence: TGTGCCACCAGCAGAGATTACGGGTCACCCCCGTACTTC.

V gene TRBV6-1 combines with J gene TRBJ2-1; 7 nucleotides align to TRBD2. The CDR3 covers 15 residues. Germline trimming cut 2 bases from V and 9 bases from J; bases unmatched to any gene: 10. CDR1 and CDR2 (germline): MNHNS, SASEGT. The CDR3 reads CASSERLANFAEQFF. For the CDR3, the DNA is TGTGCCAGCAGTGAAAGACTAGCTAATTTCGCTGAGCAGTTCTTC.

The chain employs TRBV6-6 and TRBJ2-1, with a tentative D call TRBD1 (6 bases). The CDR3 consists of 14 residues. CDR1 and CDR2 (germline): MNHNY, SVGAGI (reference sequence). Trimming removed 6 bases at V and 5 bases at J, with 14 bases between. The CDR3 reads CASSSMDRNNEQFF. The CDR3 coding sequence is TGTGCCAGCAGCTCAATGGACAGAAACAATGAGCAGTTCTTC.

This clone has a single count. J is TRBJ2-2 and V is TRBV7-9; 10 bases map to TRBD2. This CDR3 is built from 18 residues. CDR1 is SEHNR and CDR2 is FQNEAQ in the germline V gene (reference sequence). V lost 7 bases to trimming and J lost 3 bases; unmatched junction nucleotides: 14. CDR3 region: CASTEGTLAGRDTGELFF. The CDR3 DNA is TGTGCCAGCACCGAAGGCACACTAGCGGGGAGGGACACCGGGGAGCTGTTTTTT.

The genes are TRBV11-2 and TRBJ1-3, with no clear D. Between the trimmed V and J ends, which lost 2 bases and 0 bases, there was a span of 11 bases. CDR3 length equals 16 residues. Per germline, CDR1 SGHAT and CDR2 FQNNGV. DNA of the CDR3: TGTGCCAGCAGCTTATTATTCAGATCCTCTGGAAACACCATATATTTT. This codes for CASSLLFRSSGNTIYF.

This chain uses TRBV9 with TRBJ2-5; 9 bases are a match to TRBD2. Trimming at V came to 1 base and at J to 5 bases, leaving 6 bases not matched to a gene. Germline values: CDR1 SGDLS, CDR2 YYNGEE. The CDR3 extends over 15 amino acids. In DNA, the CDR3 is TGTGCCAGCAGCGTAAGTCCTAGCGGGGTGGAGACCCAGTACTTC. The encoded protein is CASSVSPSGVETQYF.

The chain has TRBV7-9 and TRBJ2-4; either TRBD1 or TRBD2 may supply D (5 bases each). With 6 bases removed from V and 1 base from J, the gap between germline ends came to 13 bases. The germline gives CDR1 SEHNR, CDR2 FQNEAQ (reference sequence). The CDR3 spans 15 residues. CDR3 loop: CASRPMGEAKNIQYF. The CDR3 nucleotides are TGTGCCAGCAGGCCCATGGGGGAGGCCAAAAACATTCAGTACTTC.

This chain joins TRBV7-9 and TRBJ2-1; D gene unclear. Trimming stripped 5 bases from V and 6 bases from J, with 26 bases between. The germline V gene encodes CDR1 SEHNR and CDR2 FQNEAQ (reference sequence). This CDR3 region has 18 residues. The chain's CDR3 is CASSPLADSLLPTNEQFF. Here the CDR3 DNA reads TGTGCCAGCAGCCCCCTGGCGGATAGTCTACTCCCGACCAATGAGCAGTTCTTC.

There are a few counts of this clone. The J gene is TRBJ1-6, the V gene TRBV7-2; the D is unclear. The CDR3 length is 14 residues. Germline V gene data show CDR1 as SGHTA and CDR2 as FQGNSA. Trimming took 0 bases from V and 7 from J, leaving 7 bases between them. The CDR3 nucleotides are TGTGCCAGCAGCTTAGCCCTGATCAATTCACCCCTCCACTTT. Its translation is CASSLALINSPLHF.

This sequence joins TRBV19 and TRBJ2-1, with D uncertain. This CDR3 spans 12 amino acids. Trimming removed 7 bases from V and 5 bases from J, with 9 bases in between. Germline-derived CDR1 and CDR2 are LNHDA and SQIVND (reference sequence). This CDR3 reads CASTGPDNEQFF. The CDR3, as DNA: TGTGCCAGTACCGGGCCCGACAATGAGCAGTTCTTC.

Written as DNA, the CDR3 is TGTGCCAGCAGTTCCCTGACAGGGAGAAGCTTGTTCCAATTCTATTTTAATGAAGCTTTCTTT. Encoded protein: CASSSLTGRSLFQFYFNEAFF. The chain carries TRBV28 and TRBJ1-1, with 7 bases identical to TRBD1. The V gene end was trimmed by 4 bases and the J gene end by 7 bases; junction bases not matched to a gene: 30. Germline V gene lookup returns CDR1 MDHEN and CDR2 SYDVKM. The CDR3 length is 21 residues.

Turning to this clone: Germline is not matched at one junction end, which may reflect a read error. The V call is TRBV11-3, the J call TRBJ2-7; D is perhaps TRBD2 (5 bases). The V gene's germline CDR1 is SGHNT and CDR2 YENEEA. This CDR3 is 14 amino acids long. The CDR3 sequence: CAGSLRNGAYEQYF. The CDR3 region has the DNA TGTGCCGGCAGCTTGCGGAACGGGGCCTACGAGCAGTACTTC.

The gene calls are TRBV18 and TRBJ2-7; the D gene is possibly TRBD1 (6 bases). Trimming took off 4 bases at V and 2 bases at J, with 12 bases between the two ends. Germline values: CDR1 KGHSH, CDR2 LQKENI. The CDR3 is 14 residues long. The CDR3 loop reads CASSQTGQTYEQYF. The CDR3 nucleotides are TGTGCCAGCTCACAAACGGGACAAACCTACGAGCAGTACTTC.